What follows are 21 T cell receptor beta chains derived from one specimen sequenced in a study of vaccination effects on CD4 cells after COVID-19. Expansion of antigen-specific CD4+ T cells with viral peptide pools was carried out by the ViraFEST assay before sequencing. Scientists isolated CD4+ T cells after a roughly ten-day culture period ended. PCR showed that the person got SARS-CoV-2 infection at some point between March and December 2020. Which antigens these TCRs recognize remains unknown. Some clones are missing from TCRdb's copy, which holds only in-frame ones; the method was immunoSEQ multiplex PCR. The sample includes 20,000 or so clones, 60% to 80% of them seen just once. The source material was CD4+ T cells from PBMCs cultured with SARS-CoV-2 spike peptides, sampled before COVID-19 vaccination. These TCRs come from a human donor who had a prior SARS-CoV-2 infection.

This clone was observed once. The chain joins TRBV10-1 to TRBJ2-7; no clear D. CDR1 is WNHNN and CDR2 is SYGVQD in the germline V gene (reference sequence). Deletions cut 7 bases from V and 4 bases from J, with 17 bases between. The CDR3 is 14 amino acids. The CDR3 DNA is TGCGCCAGCACATCGACATATGCCTATTACGAGCAGTACTTC. It codes for CASTSTYAYYEQYF.

The sample holds a few counts of this clone. The rearrangement links TRBV7-2 to TRBJ1-1; 8 bases are shared with TRBD1. The CDR3 length is 17 residues. J lost 0 bases, V lost 0 bases, and 6 bases had no gene match. The germline CDR1 and CDR2 sequences are SGHTA and FQGNSA. CDR3: CASSLASTGGLNTEAFF. The CDR3, as DNA: TGTGCCAGCAGCTTAGCGTCTACAGGGGGATTGAACACTGAAGCTTTCTTT.

This clone ranks as medium-sized. The rearrangement uses TRBV18 and TRBJ2-6, with TRBD1 matching over 7 bases. Per germline, CDR1 KGHSH and CDR2 LQKENI. CDR3 size: 15 residues. The J segment lost 4 bases and the V segment lost 5 bases, leaving 5 bases of the junction unmatched. CDR3 in amino acids: CASSRQGSGANVLTF. Here the CDR3 DNA reads TGTGCCAGCTCAAGACAGGGTTCAGGGGCCAACGTCCTGACTTTC.

This rearrangement joins TRBV30 to TRBJ1-6; tentative D call: TRBD1 (5 bases). Between the trimmed V and J ends, which lost 1 base and 9 bases, there was a span of 19 bases. This CDR3 has 16 amino acids. Germline values: CDR1 GTSNPN, CDR2 SVGIG (reference sequence). CDR3 sequence (DNA): TGTGCCTGGAGTGCCCCGGCCCGACAGAGAGGTTCACCCCTCCACTTT. Its protein is CAWSAPARQRGSPLHF.

The chain employs TRBV9 and TRBJ2-3; 7 bases line up with TRBD1. The J segment lost 11 bases and the V segment lost 0 bases, leaving 3 bases of the junction unmatched. This CDR3 is 12 amino acids long. Germline assignment: CDR1 SGDLS and CDR2 YYNGEE. The CDR3 is CASSVADRLQYF. The CDR3 region has the DNA TGTGCCAGCAGCGTAGCGGACAGGCTGCAGTATTTT.

This clone occurred a few times. This sequence joins TRBV9 and TRBJ2-1; D is tentatively TRBD1 or TRBD2 (6 bases each). Trimming pared 4 bases from V and 6 bases from J, leaving 17 bases between. The CDR3 has 15 residues. Germline V CDR1 and CDR2: SGDLS, YYNGEE. The CDR3 region has the DNA TGTGCCAGCAGCTCATCGCCGAGGGGGGCCAATGAGCAGTTCTTC. This gives the protein CASSSSPRGANEQFF.

The rearrangement joins TRBV25-1 to TRBJ2-7, with D possibly being TRBD2 (6 bases). This CDR3 contains 13 residues. The V end was cut by 3 bases, the J end by 3 bases, with 9 bases between. Germline assignment: CDR1 MGHDK and CDR2 SYGVNS. CDR3 DNA sequence: TGTGCCAGCAGTGAGGGGGGACTCTACGAGCAGTACTTC. The encoded protein is CASSEGGLYEQYF.

This clone was detected only a few times. The chain combines TRBV5-1 with TRBJ1-6, with D possibly matching TRBD1 (6 bases). CDR3 length equals 14 residues. CDR1 is SGHRS and CDR2 is YFSETQ in the germline V gene. V was clipped by 2 bases and J by 8 bases, with 11 bases between them. The CDR3 region is CASSLQGRDSPLHF. CDR3 coding DNA: TGCGCCAGCAGCTTACAGGGTCGGGATTCACCCCTCCACTTT. Looking up the rest from reference TRBV5-1 and TRBJ1-6 gives the full variable domain: KAGVTQTPRYLIKTRGQQVTLSCSPISGHRSVSWYQQTPGQGLQFLFEYFSETQRNKGNFPGRFSGRQFSNSRSEMNVSTLELGDSALYLCASSLQGRDSPLHFGNGTRLTVT.

The chain recombines TRBV7-2 with TRBJ2-1; D may be TRBD2 (5 bases). The germline V gene has CDR1 SGHTA and CDR2 FQGNSA. V lost 5 bases and J 5 bases, leaving 10 bases between the germline ends. The CDR3 spans 13 residues. For the CDR3, the DNA is TGTGCCAGCAGCCGCCAGCGGAACAATGAGCAGTTCTTC. It yields the protein CASSRQRNNEQFF.

Written as DNA, the CDR3 is TGCGCCAGCAGCCCGGCCCCGGGGGGGGCCACTGAAGCTTTCTTT. Encoded protein: CASSPAPGGATEAFF. The chain combines TRBV5-1 with TRBJ1-1, with a weak D call TRBD1 (6 bases). This CDR3 has 15 amino acids. V was cut by 4 bases and J by 4 bases, with 17 bases left in between. Germline CDR1 SGHRS, CDR2 YFSETQ.

This clone was counted between two and nine times. The chain links TRBV11-2 to TRBJ1-5; D ambiguous. The V end lost 0 bases, the J end lost 6 bases, and 3 bases lay between the germline ends. Germline values: CDR1 SGHAT, CDR2 FQNNGV. The CDR3 is made up of 12 amino acids. The CDR3 region has the DNA TGTGCCAGCAGCTTAGAGGGTCAGCCCCAGCATTTT. This codes for CASSLEGQPQHF.

This clone was counted once. The chain's CDR3 is CASRDRVVGELFF. DNA of the CDR3: TGTGCCAGCCGGGACAGGGTGGTCGGGGAGCTGTTTTTT. This chain uses TRBV2 with TRBJ2-2, with 9 bases that match TRBD1. The V gene's germline CDR1 is SNHLY and CDR2 FYNNEI. CDR3 length: 13 residues. J gave up 7 bases and V 8 bases, and 5 bases lay outside the gene matches.

The chain uses TRBV10-3 and TRBJ2-3, with 7 positions matching TRBD1. V lost 5 bases to trimming and J lost 0 bases; unmatched junction nucleotides: 8. Germline V gene sequence: CDR1 ENHRY, CDR2 SYGVKD. CDR3 length: 16 amino acids. The chain's CDR3 is CAISRQGVPSTDTQYF. The DNA of the CDR3 is TGTGCCATCAGTCGACAGGGCGTCCCTAGCACAGATACGCAGTATTTT.

CDR3 sequence: CASSLYPQDYGYTF. CDR3 DNA sequence: TGTGCCAGCAGCTTGTACCCTCAGGACTATGGCTACACCTTC. This sequence joins TRBV5-8 and TRBJ1-2; D call uncertain. V gave up 1 base and J gave up 3 bases, with 10 bases separating them. The CDR3 has 14 amino acids. Germline CDR1 SGHTS, CDR2 YDEGEE.

The rearrangement uses TRBV15 and TRBJ1-5; 7 positions agree with TRBD1. The CDR3 sequence is 15 residues long. The germline CDR1 and CDR2 sequences are LNHNV and YYDKDF (reference sequence). J lost 9 bases, V lost 0 bases, and 8 bases had no gene match. The CDR3 nucleotides are TGTGCCACCAGCAGAGATTGGAGACAGGGTGCGCCCCAGCATTTT. Translated, it gives CATSRDWRQGAPQHF.

The rearrangement joins TRBV7-9 to TRBJ2-3, with a possible D match to TRBD2 (6 bases). Trimming shortened V by 5 bases and J by 5 bases, and 20 bases separated the two germline ends. The CDR3 spans 16 residues. The germline V gene encodes CDR1 SEHNR and CDR2 FQNEAQ (reference sequence). CDR3 DNA sequence: TGTGCCAGCAGCACGCGGGCCGGGGGATCGGGAGATACGCAGTATTTT. This encodes CASSTRAGGSGDTQYF.

The chain employs TRBV5-8 and TRBJ1-5; D is ambiguous. The CDR3 totals 15 residues. Germline V gives CDR1 SGHTS, CDR2 YDEGEE. Trimming shortened V by 2 bases and J by 5 bases, and 14 bases separated the two germline ends. CDR3 nucleotides: TGTGCCAGCAGCTTTTTCGGACGGGAAGATCAGCCCCAGCATTTT. Translating it yields CASSFFGREDQPQHF.

The chain employs TRBV7-2 and TRBJ2-1, with 8 bases identical to TRBD2. There are 16 residues in the CDR3. V dropped 1 base and J dropped 9; count of bases not matched to a gene: 11. The germline gives CDR1 SGHTA, CDR2 FQGNSA. CDR3 in amino acids: CASSLGVHSGISEQFF. The CDR3 coding sequence is TGTGCCAGCAGCTTAGGAGTTCATAGCGGGATAAGTGAGCAGTTCTTC.

The chain is built from TRBV4-3 and TRBJ1-4; D perhaps matches TRBD1 (5 bases). V was shortened by 4 bases and J by 2 bases, with 17 bases between the two germline ends. The V gene's germline CDR1 is LGHNA and CDR2 YSLEER. The CDR3 contains 17 residues. In nucleotides, the CDR3 is TGCGCCAGCAGCCTTAGCAAAGGGGATCGGACTAATGAAAAACTGTTTTTT. It codes for CASSLSKGDRTNEKLFF.

The chain combines TRBV19 with TRBJ2-1, with D uncertain. V gave up 3 bases and J gave up 2 bases, with 11 bases separating them. This CDR3 has 15 amino acids. Germline CDR1 reads LNHDA; CDR2 reads SQIVND (reference sequence). CDR3 sequence (DNA): TGTGCCAGTAGTATTGGCCCCGTCCCCTACAATGAGCAGTTCTTC. The encoded protein is CASSIGPVPYNEQFF. Using reference TRBV19 and TRBJ2-1 for the parts outside the CDR3, the full variable domain is DGGITQSPKYLFRKEGQNVTLSCEQNLNHDAMYWYRQDPGQGLRLIYYSQIVNDFQKGDIAEGYSVSREKKESFPLTVTSAQKNPTAFYLCASSIGPVPYNEQFFGPGTRLTVL.

Only one count was recorded for this clone. The CDR3 spells CASSLLPAGNNEQFF. CDR3 DNA sequence: TGTGCCAGCAGCTTATTACCGGCGGGGAACAATGAGCAGTTCTTC. The chain combines TRBV7-6 with TRBJ2-1; a weak D match, TRBD2 (6 bases). CDR1 and CDR2 (germline): SGHVS, FNYEAQ. V lost 2 bases and J 5 bases, leaving 13 bases between the germline ends. The CDR3 contains 15 residues.